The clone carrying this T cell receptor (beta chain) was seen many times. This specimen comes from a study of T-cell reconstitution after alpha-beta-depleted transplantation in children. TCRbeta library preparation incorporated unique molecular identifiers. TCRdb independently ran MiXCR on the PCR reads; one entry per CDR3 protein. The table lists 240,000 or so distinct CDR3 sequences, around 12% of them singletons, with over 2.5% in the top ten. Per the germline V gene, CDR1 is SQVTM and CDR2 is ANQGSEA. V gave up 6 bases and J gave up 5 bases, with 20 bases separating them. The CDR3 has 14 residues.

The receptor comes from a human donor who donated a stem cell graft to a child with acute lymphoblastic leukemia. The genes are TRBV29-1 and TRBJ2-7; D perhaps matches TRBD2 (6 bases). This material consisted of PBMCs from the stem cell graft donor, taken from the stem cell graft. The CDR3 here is CSVLPMGEDDEQYF. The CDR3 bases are TGCAGCGTCCTCCCTATGGGGGAGGACGACGAGCAGTACTTC.